In this sample, the clone carrying this T cell receptor (beta chain) turned up once. CDR1 is MNHEY and CDR2 is SMNVEV in the germline V gene (reference sequence). Trimming shortened V by 4 bases and J by 1 base, and 10 bases separated the two germline ends. This CDR3 is built from 14 residues. The data stem from a study of OX40 agonist ivuxolimab in advanced cancers. Using immunoSEQ multiplex PCR, the repertoire was profiled, and TCRdb retains in-frame clones only, with some absent. The sample shows some 19,000 clones, approximately 88% of them seen only once. The sequence came from an adult with an advanced solid tumor such as melanoma, head and neck, liver or kidney cancer. This sequence joins TRBV27 and TRBJ1-1; the D is unclear. Sequenced here: CD4+ or CD8+ T cells sorted from blood, sampled in a trial of the OX40 agonist ivuxolimab. CDR3 sequence (DNA): TGTGCCAGCAGTTCGGCCATGCGGAACACTGAAGCTTTCTTT. Amino acids: CASSSAMRNTEAFF.